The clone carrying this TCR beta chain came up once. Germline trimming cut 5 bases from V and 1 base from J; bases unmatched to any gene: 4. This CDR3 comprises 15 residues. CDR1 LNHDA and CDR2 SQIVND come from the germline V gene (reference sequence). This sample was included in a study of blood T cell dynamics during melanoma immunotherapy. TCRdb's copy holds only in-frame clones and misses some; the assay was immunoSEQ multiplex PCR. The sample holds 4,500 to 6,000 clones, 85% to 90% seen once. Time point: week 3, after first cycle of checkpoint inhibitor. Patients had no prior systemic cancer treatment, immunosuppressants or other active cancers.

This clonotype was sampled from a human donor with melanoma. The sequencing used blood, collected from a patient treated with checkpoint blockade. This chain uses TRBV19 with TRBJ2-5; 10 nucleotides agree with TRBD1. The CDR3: CASSSRTGGQETQYF. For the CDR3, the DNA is TGTGCCAGTAGTTCCAGGACAGGGGGCCAAGAGACCCAGTACTTC.